The clone carrying this T cell receptor (beta chain) was seen at least ten times. Antigen specificity is unknown. The library was built from around 400 ng RNA with molecular barcoded adaptors for alpha/delta and beta/gamma chains. TCRdb itself ran the reads through MiXCR, one entry per CDR3 protein. The table has around 140,000 distinct CDR3 sequences, 13% seen once. This entry belongs to a study of read filtering for tumor transcriptome and immune sequencing. Study background: Patients were approximately 17 male and about 15 female, mean age roughly 68 years, range about 47 to 85.

Study conclusions and caveats: About 77% of IR-seq clonotypes had a single read, yet these held roughly 3.7% of reads. Dropping single-read clonotypes raised IR-seq and RNA-seq shared-clonotype correlation.

Sampling of bone marrow took place during active disease in every patient. This TCR came from a donor at least 40 years old with multiple myeloma. What was sequenced was a population of CD138-negative cells sorted from bone marrow.

CDR3 in amino acids: CASRRGRSYEQYF. CDR3 nucleotide sequence: TGTGCCAGCAGGCGGGGCAGATCCTACGAGCAGTACTTC. This sequence joins TRBV12-3 or TRBV12-4 and TRBJ2-7; a possible D gene is TRBD2 (6 bases). V was trimmed by 6 bases and J by 1 base, leaving 10 bases between them. CDR3 length equals 13 residues.